One sample yielded the 18 T cell receptor beta chains listed below, sequenced in a study of blood T cell repertoires in COVID-19. This table comes from immunoSEQ multiplex PCR, and its TCRdb copy is limited to in-frame clones, with some not included. The table has 250,000 to 350,000 clones, about 85% seen once. Sequencing was carried out using PBMCs or T cells enriched from blood (not recorded which). These receptors all come from a woman between 50 and 59 years old who had recovered from COVID-19.

This clone was picked up a small number of times. This chain connects TRBV30 to TRBJ2-7; D is uncertain. Looked up from germline, CDR1 is GTSNPN and CDR2 is SVGIG (reference sequence). Between the trimmed V and J ends, which lost 1 base and 3 bases, there was a span of 7 bases. The CDR3 contains 12 residues. The CDR3 reads CAWSEPNYEQYF. The CDR3, as DNA: TGTGCCTGGAGTGAACCTAACTACGAGCAGTACTTC.

V and J are TRBV25-1 and TRBJ1-1; D is unresolved. Trimming took 6 bases from V and 0 from J, leaving 8 bases between them. This CDR3 comprises 13 residues. CDR1 is MGHDK, CDR2 SYGVNS, per germline. CDR3 region: CASSPYMNTEAFF. The CDR3, as DNA: TGTGCCAGCAGCCCCTATATGAACACTGAAGCTTTCTTT.

This chain joins TRBV7-9 and TRBJ1-5, with D perhaps TRBD1 (6 bases). Germline loops: CDR1 SEHNR, CDR2 FQNEAQ (reference sequence). This CDR3 spans 16 amino acids. V was cut by 6 bases and J by 2 bases, with 17 bases left in between. The CDR3 sequence is CASSRTGTRGNQPQHF. The CDR3 DNA reads TGTGCCAGCAGTCGGACCGGGACACGGGGCAATCAGCCCCAGCATTTT.

This clone was seen just once. This chain joins TRBV7-9 and TRBJ1-3; unclear D gene. The CDR3 loop spans 17 amino acids. Germline V lookup: CDR1 SEHNR, CDR2 FQNEAQ (reference sequence). The V end was cut by 1 base, the J end by 0 bases, with 13 bases between. The CDR3 DNA reads TGTGCCAGCAGCTTAGTACGGTCTGAGAACTCTGGAAACACCATATATTTT. The encoded protein is CASSLVRSENSGNTIYF.

This clone has only a few counts. The CDR3: CAISSALYGYTF. The CDR3, as DNA: TGTGCCATCAGCAGCGCACTCTATGGCTACACCTTC. The chain uses TRBV10-3 and TRBJ1-2; D is undetermined. V lost 6 bases and J 4 bases, leaving 9 bases between the germline ends. The CDR3 covers 12 residues. Germline assignment: CDR1 ENHRY and CDR2 SYGVKD.

This clone was picked up a small number of times. The chain joins TRBV2 to TRBJ1-5, with TRBD1 matching over 9 bases. From germline, CDR1 is SNHLY and CDR2 FYNNEI. CDR3 length: 13 residues. The ends lost 4 bases at V and 5 bases at J; junction bases unmatched: 0. CDR3 bases: TGTGCCAGCAGTGGGACAGGGGATCAGCCCCAGCATTTT. Encoded protein: CASSGTGDQPQHF.

The chain employs TRBV5-6 and TRBJ2-3, with 7 bases matching TRBD2. Trimming took 2 bases from V and 6 from J; bases not matched to a gene: 9. Germline CDR1 reads SGHDT; CDR2 reads YYEEEE. The CDR3 totals 15 residues. The CDR3 DNA reads as TGTGCCAGCAGCTTAAGAGGGAGGGCCCGGGATACGCAGTATTTT. It translates to CASSLRGRARDTQYF.

Worth noting for this clone: Other DNA sequences of this sample code for an identical CDR3. The chain is built from TRBV30 and TRBJ1-4; TRBD1 agrees at 11 bases. Germline loops: CDR1 GTSNPN, CDR2 SVGIG (reference sequence). The CDR3 extends over 14 amino acids. Trimming took 3 bases from V and 6 from J; bases not matched to a gene: 3. The CDR3, as DNA: TGTGCCTGGAGCCGGACAGGGGGCTATGAAAAACTGTTTTTT. Its translation is CAWSRTGGYEKLFF.

CDR3 protein: CASSLTAGRFEQYF. In DNA form, the CDR3 reads TGTGCCAGCAGCTTAACAGCGGGACGATTCGAGCAGTACTTC. The V call is TRBV7-2, the J call TRBJ2-7; 7 bases agree with TRBD2. The germline gives CDR1 SGHTA, CDR2 FQGNSA. This CDR3 has 14 amino acids. V shed 2 bases, J shed 6 bases, and the junction held 7 bases outside the gene matches.

The chain carries TRBV6-4 and TRBJ2-3; no clear D. The CDR3 consists of 15 residues. The V gene lost 0 bases and the J gene lost 2 bases, with 9 bases spanning the gap. Germline V gene data show CDR1 as MRHNA and CDR2 as SNTAGT. This chain's CDR3 is CASSDSEANTDTQYF. CDR3 in DNA: TGTGCCAGCAGTGACTCAGAGGCCAACACAGATACGCAGTATTTT.

The J gene is TRBJ2-7, the V gene TRBV4-1; possibly TRBD2 for D (6 bases). The CDR3 totals 14 residues. Germline lookup yields CDR1 MGHRA and CDR2 YSYEKL. V was cut by 0 bases and J by 6 bases, with 12 bases left in between. This CDR3 is CASSQDIRGGEQYF. CDR3 coding DNA: TGCGCCAGCAGCCAAGATATCCGGGGAGGCGAGCAGTACTTC.

The genes are TRBV27 and TRBJ1-1; D is ambiguous. The CDR3 spans 15 residues. Germline V gene lookup returns CDR1 MNHEY and CDR2 SMNVEV (reference sequence). Trimming cost V 2 bases and J 0 bases, with 10 bases left between them. The CDR3 spells CASSLSIRMNTEAFF. CDR3 nucleotides: TGTGCCAGCAGTTTAAGCATCCGCATGAACACTGAAGCTTTCTTT.

V is TRBV7-6 and J is TRBJ1-4; D ambiguous. Deletions cut 3 bases from V and 4 bases from J, with 12 bases between. The germline V gene has CDR1 SGHVS and CDR2 FNYEAQ. The CDR3 covers 15 residues. The CDR3 bases are TGTGCCAGCAGCTTGGAGAGGGCCTTTAATGAAAAACTGTTTTTT. As protein: CASSLERAFNEKLFF.

The chain couples TRBV12-5 to TRBJ1-5, with 11 bases identical to TRBD1. The germline CDR1 and CDR2 sequences are LGHNT and FRNRAP. CDR3 size: 15 residues. J gave up 5 bases and V 5 bases, and 5 bases lay outside the gene matches. This CDR3 reads CASGAGTGGYQPQHF. In nucleotides, the CDR3 is TGTGCTAGTGGTGCCGGGACAGGGGGTTATCAGCCCCAGCATTTT.

This chain uses TRBV24-1 with TRBJ2-1; D possibly corresponds to TRBD1 (6 bases). Between the trimmed V and J ends, which lost 4 bases and 9 bases, there was a span of 15 bases. The CDR3 loop spans 14 amino acids. Germline loops: CDR1 KGHDR, CDR2 SFDVKD. The CDR3 spells CATSDPNRQVEQFF. In DNA, the CDR3 is TGTGCCACCAGTGACCCCAACAGACAGGTTGAGCAGTTCTTC.

The chain links TRBV6-6 to TRBJ2-7; D unclear. Germline values: CDR1 MNHNY, CDR2 SVGAGI (reference sequence). The CDR3 totals 12 residues. V lost 0 bases and J 7 bases, leaving 7 bases between the germline ends. The CDR3 DNA reads as TGTGCCAGCAGTTACTCCCTTGAGGAGCAGTACTTC. Its translation is CASSYSLEEQYF.

The chain joins TRBV28 to TRBJ1-6, with D possibly matching TRBD1 (6 bases). The CDR3 contains 19 residues. Germline V gene lookup returns CDR1 MDHEN and CDR2 SYDVKM. Trimming took off 3 bases at V and 0 bases at J, with 18 bases between the two ends. This CDR3 is CASSFAGQSFSSYNSPLHF. The CDR3 nucleotides read TGTGCCAGCAGTTTTGCCGGACAGAGTTTTTCCTCCTATAATTCACCCCTCCACTTT.

The CDR3, as DNA: TGTGCCAGCTCCCGATCCACTCCCGACAGGAGTAATGAAAAACTGTTTTTT. Protein product: CASSRSTPDRSNEKLFF. The chain has TRBV18 and TRBJ1-4; D might be TRBD1 (6 bases). The V gene lost 6 bases and the J gene lost 4 bases, with 21 bases spanning the gap. Germline loops: CDR1 KGHSH, CDR2 LQKENI. The CDR3 runs 17 residues.